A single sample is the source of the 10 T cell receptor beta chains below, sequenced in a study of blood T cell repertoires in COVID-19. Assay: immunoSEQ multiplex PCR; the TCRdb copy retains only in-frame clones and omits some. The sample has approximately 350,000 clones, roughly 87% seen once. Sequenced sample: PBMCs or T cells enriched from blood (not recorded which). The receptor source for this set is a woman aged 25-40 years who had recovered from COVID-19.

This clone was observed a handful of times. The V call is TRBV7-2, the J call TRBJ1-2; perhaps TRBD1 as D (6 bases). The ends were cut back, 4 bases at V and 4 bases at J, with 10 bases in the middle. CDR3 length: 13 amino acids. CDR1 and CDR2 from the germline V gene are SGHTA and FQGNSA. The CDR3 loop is CASSSQGPYGYTF. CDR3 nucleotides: TGTGCCAGCAGCTCCCAGGGGCCCTATGGCTACACCTTC.

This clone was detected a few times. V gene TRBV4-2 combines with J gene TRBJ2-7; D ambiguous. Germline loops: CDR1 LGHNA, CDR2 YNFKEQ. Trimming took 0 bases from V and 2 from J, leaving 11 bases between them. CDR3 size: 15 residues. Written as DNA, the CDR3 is TGTGCCAGCAGCCAAGATGAGGTGGCGGCCTACGAGCAGTACTTC. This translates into CASSQDEVAAYEQYF.

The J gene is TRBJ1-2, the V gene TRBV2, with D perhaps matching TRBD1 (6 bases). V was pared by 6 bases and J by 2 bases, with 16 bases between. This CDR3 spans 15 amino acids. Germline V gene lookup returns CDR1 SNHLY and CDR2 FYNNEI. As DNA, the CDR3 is TGTGCCAGCAGGGCCCGGACAGCTACCAACTATGGCTACACCTTC. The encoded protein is CASRARTATNYGYTF.

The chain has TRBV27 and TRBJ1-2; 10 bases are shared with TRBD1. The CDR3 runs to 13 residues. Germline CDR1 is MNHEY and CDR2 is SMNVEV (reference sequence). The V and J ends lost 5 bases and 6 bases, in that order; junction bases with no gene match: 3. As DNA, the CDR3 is TGTGCCAGCAGTATCGGGACAGGGGATGGCTACACCTTC. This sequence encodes CASSIGTGDGYTF.

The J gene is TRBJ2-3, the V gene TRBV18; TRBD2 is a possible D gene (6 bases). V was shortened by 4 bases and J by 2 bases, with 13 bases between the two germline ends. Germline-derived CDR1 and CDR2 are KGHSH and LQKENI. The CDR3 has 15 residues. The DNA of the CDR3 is TGTGCCAGCTCACGCTCGTGGGGGGACACAGATACGCAGTATTTT. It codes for CASSRSWGDTDTQYF. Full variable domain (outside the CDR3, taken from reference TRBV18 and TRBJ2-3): NAGVMQNPRHLVRRRGQEARLRCSPMKGHSHVYWYRQLPEEGLKFMVYLQKENIIDESGMPKERFSAEFPKEGPSILRIQQVVRGDSAAYFCASSRSWGDTDTQYFGPGTRLTVL.

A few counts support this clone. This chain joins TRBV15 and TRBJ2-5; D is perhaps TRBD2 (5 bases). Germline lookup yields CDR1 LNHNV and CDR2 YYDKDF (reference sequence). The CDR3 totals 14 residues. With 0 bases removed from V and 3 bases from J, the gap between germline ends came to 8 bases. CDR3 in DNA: TGTGCCACCAGCAGAGATATGCGGGAAGAGACCCAGTACTTC. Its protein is CATSRDMREETQYF.

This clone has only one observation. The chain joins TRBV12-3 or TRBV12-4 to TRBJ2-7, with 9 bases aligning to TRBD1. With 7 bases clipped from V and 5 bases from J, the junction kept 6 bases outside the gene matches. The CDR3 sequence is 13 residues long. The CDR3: CASNQQGANEQYF. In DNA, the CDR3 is TGTGCCAGCAATCAACAGGGGGCTAACGAGCAGTACTTC.

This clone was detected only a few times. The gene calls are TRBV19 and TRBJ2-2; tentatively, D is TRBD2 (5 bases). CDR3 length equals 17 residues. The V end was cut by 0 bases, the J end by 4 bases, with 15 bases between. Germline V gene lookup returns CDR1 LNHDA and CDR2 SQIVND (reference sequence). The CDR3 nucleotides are TGTGCCAGTAGTATAGATCTGAGGGATCGGAGCACCGGGGAGCTGTTTTTT. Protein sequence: CASSIDLRDRSTGELFF.

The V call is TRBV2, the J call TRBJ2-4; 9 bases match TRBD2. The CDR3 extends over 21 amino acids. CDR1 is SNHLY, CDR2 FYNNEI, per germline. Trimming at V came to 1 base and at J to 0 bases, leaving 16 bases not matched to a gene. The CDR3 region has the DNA TGTGCCAGCAGTGAAGAACTAGGCGGGACTAGCCGATTCCTAGCCAAAAACATTCAGTACTTC. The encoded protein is CASSEELGGTSRFLAKNIQYF.

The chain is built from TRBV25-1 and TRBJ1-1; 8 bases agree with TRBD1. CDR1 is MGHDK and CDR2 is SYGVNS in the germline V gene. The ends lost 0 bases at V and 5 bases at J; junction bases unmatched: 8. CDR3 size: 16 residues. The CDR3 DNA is TGTGCCAGCAGTGAATACTCAGGGGGCTTGGAGACTGAAGCTTTCTTT. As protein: CASSEYSGGLETEAFF.